This T cell receptor beta chain was found in a study of blood T cell repertoires in COVID-19. Study details: Material from acute and convalescent COVID-19 was sourced from the United States, Italy and Spain.

Produced via immunoSEQ multiplex PCR; TCRdb's table is partial and in-frame only. The table records about 200,000 clones, roughly 83% of them present only once. Trimming took 2 bases from V and 8 from J, leaving 7 bases between them. This CDR3 has 12 amino acids. The germline CDR1 and CDR2 sequences are LGHDT and YNNKEL (reference sequence). All enrollees were roughly 18 to 95 years old and from fewer than 30 US areas. Sequenced: PBMCs or T cells enriched from blood (not recorded which). The TCR was taken from a man aged 35 to 55 with acute COVID-19. The genes are TRBV3-1 (or the pseudogene TRBV3-2) and TRBJ1-5, with D perhaps TRBD1 (5 bases). This CDR3 is CASSQTGEPQHF. The CDR3 bases are TGTGCCAGCAGCCAAACGGGGGAGCCCCAGCATTTT.